The clone carrying this T cell receptor beta chain showed up many times. Alpha and beta chains were covered, as first-strand cDNA relied on TRAV- and TRBV-specific primers. TCR amplification used around 19 PCR cycles, a constant-region primer and a V-primer adapter. The mRNA that was isolated underwent amplification by in vitro transcription. TCRdb recomputed calls from the reads with MiXCR, one row per CDR3 protein. The sample includes some 88,000 distinct CDR3 sequences, 9% to 9.5% of them seen just once. Time point noted: before trial treatment. In the RACIN dose-escalation trial, donors got nivolumab plus ipilimumab with aspirin, cyclophosphamide and radiotherapy. This entry belongs to a study of low-dose radiotherapy and immunotherapy resistance in tumors. Overall study: Treatment of Cohort 2 consisted of 1 Gy per fraction every two weeks, amounting to 13 Gy over 26 weeks.

CDR1 and CDR2 from the germline V gene are SQVTM and ANQGSEA. The CDR3 has 13 amino acids. Trimming took 2 bases from V and 5 from J; bases not matched to a gene: 4. Sequenced material: PBMCs, taken before treatment. This sequence was found in a male donor with prostate cancer. The V gene is TRBV29-1, the J gene TRBJ1-2; 8 bases line up with TRBD1. The CDR3 sequence: CSVEQGAGYGYTF. The CDR3 bases are TGCAGCGTTGAACAGGGGGCCGGTTATGGCTACACCTTC.